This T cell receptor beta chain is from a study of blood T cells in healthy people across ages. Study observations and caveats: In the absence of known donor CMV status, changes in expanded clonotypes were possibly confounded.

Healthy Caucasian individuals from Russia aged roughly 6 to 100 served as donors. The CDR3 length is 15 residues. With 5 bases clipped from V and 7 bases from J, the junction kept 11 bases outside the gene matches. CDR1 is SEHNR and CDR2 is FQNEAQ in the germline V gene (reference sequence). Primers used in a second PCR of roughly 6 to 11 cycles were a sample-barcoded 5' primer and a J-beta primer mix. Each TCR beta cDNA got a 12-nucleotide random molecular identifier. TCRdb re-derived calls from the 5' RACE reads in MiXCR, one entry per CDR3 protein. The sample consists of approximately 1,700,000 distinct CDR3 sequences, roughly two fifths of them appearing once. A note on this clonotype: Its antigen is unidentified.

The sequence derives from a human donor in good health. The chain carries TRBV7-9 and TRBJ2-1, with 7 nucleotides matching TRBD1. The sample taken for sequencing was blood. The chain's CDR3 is CASSPVEGARNEQFF. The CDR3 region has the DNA TGTGCCAGCAGCCCCGTTGAGGGGGCAAGGAATGAGCAGTTCTTC.